The entry that follows covers one T cell receptor (beta chain) sequence. What it binds is unknown. The sample belongs to a study of shared clonotypes between healthy human individuals. General study results and limits: The study found about 5% of naive CD4 clonotypes shared across a handful of donors. Only blood samples were collected, and tissue repertoires likely differ. The generation probabilities recorded for non-shared clonotypes fell below those of clonotypes shared by all four donors.

TCRdb keeps only in-frame clones here, not all; method: immunoSEQ multiplex PCR. The data hold 1.5 million to 2.5 million clones, with less than 95% observed a single time. The V segment lost 5 bases and the J segment 0 bases; nucleotides outside the gene matches: 3. The germline gives CDR1 SGHTS, CDR2 YDEGEE. This CDR3 region has 14 residues. Naive CD8 cells, CD45RO-negative and positively selected for CCR7, excluded terminally differentiated effector memory CD45RA+ cells. Donors were Caucasian adults residing in Nashville, Tennessee, USA. The source material was naive CD8+ T cells sorted from blood. The sequence came from a man aged 18 to 35 in good health. The chain employs TRBV5-8 and TRBJ1-2; TRBD1 agrees at 8 bases. CDR3 DNA: TGTGCCAGCAGGGACAGGGCGTCTAACTATGGCTACACCTTC. Translation: CASRDRASNYGYTF.